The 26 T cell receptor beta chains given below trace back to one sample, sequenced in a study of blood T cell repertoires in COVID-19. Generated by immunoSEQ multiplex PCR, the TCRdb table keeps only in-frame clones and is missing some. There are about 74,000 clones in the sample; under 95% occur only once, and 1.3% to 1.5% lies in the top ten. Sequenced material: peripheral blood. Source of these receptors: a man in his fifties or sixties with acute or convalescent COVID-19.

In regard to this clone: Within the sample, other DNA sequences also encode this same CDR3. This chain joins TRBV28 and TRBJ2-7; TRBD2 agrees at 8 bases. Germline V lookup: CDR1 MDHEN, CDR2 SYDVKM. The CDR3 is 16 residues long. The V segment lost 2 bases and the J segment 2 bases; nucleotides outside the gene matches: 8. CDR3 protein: CASSLGGAGVPYEQYF. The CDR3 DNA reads TGTGCCAGCAGTTTAGGCGGAGCGGGGGTGCCCTACGAGCAGTACTTC.

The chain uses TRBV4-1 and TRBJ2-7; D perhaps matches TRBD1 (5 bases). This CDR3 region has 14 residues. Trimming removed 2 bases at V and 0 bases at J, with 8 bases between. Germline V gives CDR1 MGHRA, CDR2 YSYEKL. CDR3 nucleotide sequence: TGCGCCAGCAGCCAACAGGGTGGCTCCTACGAGCAGTACTTC. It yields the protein CASSQQGGSYEQYF.

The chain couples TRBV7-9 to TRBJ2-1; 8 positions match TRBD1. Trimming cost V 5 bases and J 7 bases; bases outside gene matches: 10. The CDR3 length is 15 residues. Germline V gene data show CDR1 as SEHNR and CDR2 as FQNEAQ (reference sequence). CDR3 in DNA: TGTGCCAGCAGCCGGTTGCGACAGGGGAAGAATGAGCAGTTCTTC. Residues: CASSRLRQGKNEQFF.

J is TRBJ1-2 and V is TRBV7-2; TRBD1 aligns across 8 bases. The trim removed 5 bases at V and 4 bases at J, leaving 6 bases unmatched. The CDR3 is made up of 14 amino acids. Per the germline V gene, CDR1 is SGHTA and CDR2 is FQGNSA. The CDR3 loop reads CASSPQQGGYGYTF. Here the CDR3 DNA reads TGTGCCAGCAGCCCTCAACAGGGGGGCTATGGCTACACCTTC.

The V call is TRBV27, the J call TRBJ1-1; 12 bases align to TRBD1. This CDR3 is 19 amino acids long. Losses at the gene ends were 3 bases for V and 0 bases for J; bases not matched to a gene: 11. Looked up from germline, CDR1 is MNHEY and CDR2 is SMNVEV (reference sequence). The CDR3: CASSFVSGTGGQMNTEAFF. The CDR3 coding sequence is TGTGCCAGCAGTTTTGTCTCTGGGACAGGGGGCCAGATGAACACTGAAGCTTTCTTT.

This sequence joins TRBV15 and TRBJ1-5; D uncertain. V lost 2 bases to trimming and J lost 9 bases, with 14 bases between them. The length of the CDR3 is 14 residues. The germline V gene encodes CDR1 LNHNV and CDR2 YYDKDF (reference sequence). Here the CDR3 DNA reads TGTGCCACCAGCAGAAGGACTCAGGTCTCGCCCCAGCATTTT. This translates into CATSRRTQVSPQHF. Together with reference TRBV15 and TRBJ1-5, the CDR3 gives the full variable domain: DAMVIQNPRYQVTQFGKPVTLSCSQTLNHNVMYWYQQKSSQAPKLLFHYYDKDFNNEADTPDNFQSRRPNTSFCFLDIRSPGLGDTAMYLCATSRRTQVSPQHFGDGTRLSIL.

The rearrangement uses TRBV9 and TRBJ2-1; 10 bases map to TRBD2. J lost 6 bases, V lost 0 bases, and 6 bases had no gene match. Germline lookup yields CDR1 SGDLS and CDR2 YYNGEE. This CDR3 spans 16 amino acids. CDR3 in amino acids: CASSVEGRLAGNEQFF. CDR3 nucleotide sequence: TGTGCCAGCAGCGTAGAAGGGAGACTAGCGGGCAATGAGCAGTTCTTC. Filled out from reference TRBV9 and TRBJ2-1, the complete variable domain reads DSGVTQTPKHLITATGQRVTLRCSPRSGDLSVYWYQQSLDQGLQFLIQYYNGEERAKGNILERFSAQQFPDLHSELNLSSLELGDSALYFCASSVEGRLAGNEQFFGPGTRLTVL.

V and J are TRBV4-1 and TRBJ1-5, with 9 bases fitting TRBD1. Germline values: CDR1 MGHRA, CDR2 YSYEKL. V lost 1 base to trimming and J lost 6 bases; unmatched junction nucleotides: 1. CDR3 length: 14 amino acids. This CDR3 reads CASSQGQGGQPQHF. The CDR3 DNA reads TGCGCCAGCAGCCAAGGACAGGGGGGTCAGCCCCAGCATTTT.

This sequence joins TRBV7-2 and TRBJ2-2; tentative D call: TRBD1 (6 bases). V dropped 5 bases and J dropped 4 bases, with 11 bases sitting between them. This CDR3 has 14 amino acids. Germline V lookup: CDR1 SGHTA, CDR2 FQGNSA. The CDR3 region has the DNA TGTGCCAGCAGCCCCGGACAGTCCACCGGGGAGCTGTTTTTT. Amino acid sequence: CASSPGQSTGELFF.

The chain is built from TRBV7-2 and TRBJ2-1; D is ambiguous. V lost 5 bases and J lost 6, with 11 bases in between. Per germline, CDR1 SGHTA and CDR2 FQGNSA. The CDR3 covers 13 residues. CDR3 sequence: CASSPGPFNEQFF. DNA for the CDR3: TGTGCCAGCAGCCCTGGGCCTTTCAATGAGCAGTTCTTC. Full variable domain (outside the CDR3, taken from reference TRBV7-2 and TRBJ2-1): GAGVSQSPSNKVTEKGKDVELRCDPISGHTALYWYRQSLGQGLEFLIYFQGNSAPDKSGLPSDRFSAERTGGSVSTLTIQRTQQEDSAVYLCASSPGPFNEQFFGPGTRLTVL.

In DNA form, the CDR3 reads TGTGCCAGCAGGGGCGAAGGCTCCTACGAGCAGTACGTC. Its protein product is CASRGEGSYEQYV. The gene calls are TRBV28 and TRBJ2-7; D gene unclear. CDR1 and CDR2 from the germline V gene are MDHEN and SYDVKM. The CDR3 totals 13 residues. Trimming pared 6 bases from V and 0 bases from J, leaving 9 bases between.

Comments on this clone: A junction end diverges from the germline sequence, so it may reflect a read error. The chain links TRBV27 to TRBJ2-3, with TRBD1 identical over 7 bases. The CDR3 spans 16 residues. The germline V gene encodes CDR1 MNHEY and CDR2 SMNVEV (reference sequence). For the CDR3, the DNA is TGTGCCAGCAGTTTATCACAGGGGCTTAGCACATATACGCAGTATTTT. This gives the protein CASSLSQGLSTYTQYF.

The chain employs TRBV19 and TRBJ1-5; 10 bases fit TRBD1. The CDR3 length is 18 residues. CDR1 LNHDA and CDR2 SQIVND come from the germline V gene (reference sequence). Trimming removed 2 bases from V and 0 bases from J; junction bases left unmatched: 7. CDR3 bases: TGTGCCAGTAGTATAATGACAGGGGGCGCGGGTAGCAATCAGCCCCAGCATTTT. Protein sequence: CASSIMTGGAGSNQPQHF. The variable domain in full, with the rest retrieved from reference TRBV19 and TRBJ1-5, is DGGITQSPKYLFRKEGQNVTLSCEQNLNHDAMYWYRQDPGQGLRLIYYSQIVNDFQKGDIAEGYSVSREKKESFPLTVTSAQKNPTAFYLCASSIMTGGAGSNQPQHFGDGTRLSIL.

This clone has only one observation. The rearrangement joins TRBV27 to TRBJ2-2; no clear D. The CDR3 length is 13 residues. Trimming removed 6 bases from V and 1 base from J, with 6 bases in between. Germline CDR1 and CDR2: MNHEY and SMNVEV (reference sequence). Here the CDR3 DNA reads TGTGCCAGCAGGCAGTTGAACACCGGGGAGCTGTTTTTT. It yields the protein CASRQLNTGELFF.

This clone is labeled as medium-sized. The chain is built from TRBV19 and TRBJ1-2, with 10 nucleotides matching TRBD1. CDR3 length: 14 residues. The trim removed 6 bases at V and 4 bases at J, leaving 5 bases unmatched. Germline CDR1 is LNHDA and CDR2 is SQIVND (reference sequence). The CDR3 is CASRRQGAFYGYTF. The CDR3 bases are TGTGCCAGTAGGAGACAGGGGGCCTTCTATGGCTACACCTTC.

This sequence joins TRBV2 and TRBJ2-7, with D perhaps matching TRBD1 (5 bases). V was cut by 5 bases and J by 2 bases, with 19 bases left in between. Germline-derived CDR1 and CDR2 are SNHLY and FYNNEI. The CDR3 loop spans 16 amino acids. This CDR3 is CASSKGTAGATYEQYF. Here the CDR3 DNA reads TGTGCCAGCAGTAAAGGAACGGCTGGGGCCACCTACGAGCAGTACTTC.

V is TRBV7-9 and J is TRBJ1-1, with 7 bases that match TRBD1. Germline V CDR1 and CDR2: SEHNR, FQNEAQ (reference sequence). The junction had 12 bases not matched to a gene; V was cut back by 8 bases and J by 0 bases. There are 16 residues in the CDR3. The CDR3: CASSSSGQRLNTEAFF. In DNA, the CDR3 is TGTGCCAGCTCATCCTCGGGACAGAGGCTGAACACTGAAGCTTTCTTT. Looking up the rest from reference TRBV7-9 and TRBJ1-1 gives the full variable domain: DTGVSQNPRHKITKRGQNVTFRCDPISEHNRLYWYRQTLGQGPEFLTYFQNEAQLEKSRLLSDRFSAERPKGSFSTLEIQRTEQGDSAMYLCASSSSGQRLNTEAFFGQGTRLTVV.

The CDR3, as DNA: TGTGCCAGCAGCACCTACTACGAGCAGTACGTC. This codes for CASSTYYEQYV. The rearrangement joins TRBV21-1 to TRBJ2-7; the tabulated D call, TRBD2, remains unverified against the DNA. TRBV21-1 is an annotated pseudogene. This CDR3 has 11 amino acids.

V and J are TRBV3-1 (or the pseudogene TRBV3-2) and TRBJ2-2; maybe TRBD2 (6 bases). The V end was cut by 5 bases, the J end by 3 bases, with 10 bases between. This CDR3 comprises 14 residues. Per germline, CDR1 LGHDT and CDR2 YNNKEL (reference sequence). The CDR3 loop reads CASSLGLYTGELFF. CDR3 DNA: TGTGCCAGCAGCTTGGGACTTTACACCGGGGAGCTGTTTTTT.

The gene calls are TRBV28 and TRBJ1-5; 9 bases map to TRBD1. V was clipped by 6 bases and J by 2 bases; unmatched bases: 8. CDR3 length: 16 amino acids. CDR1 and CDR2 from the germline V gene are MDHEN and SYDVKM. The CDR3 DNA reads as TGTGCCAGCAGGGACACAGGGGGCGCGGGCAATCAGCCCCAGCATTTT. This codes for CASRDTGGAGNQPQHF.

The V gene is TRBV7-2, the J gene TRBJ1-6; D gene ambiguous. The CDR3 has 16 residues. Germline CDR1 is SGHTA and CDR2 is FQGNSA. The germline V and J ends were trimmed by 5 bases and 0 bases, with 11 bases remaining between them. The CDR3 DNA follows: TGTGCCAGCAGCCTTACACGGAGCTCCTATAATTCACCCCTCCACTTT. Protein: CASSLTRSSYNSPLHF.

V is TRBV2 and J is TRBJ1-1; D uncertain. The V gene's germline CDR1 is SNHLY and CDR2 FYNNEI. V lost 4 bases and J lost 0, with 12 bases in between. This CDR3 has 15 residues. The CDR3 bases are TGTGCCAGCAGTGGCCGCGACACGATGAACACTGAAGCTTTCTTT. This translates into CASSGRDTMNTEAFF.

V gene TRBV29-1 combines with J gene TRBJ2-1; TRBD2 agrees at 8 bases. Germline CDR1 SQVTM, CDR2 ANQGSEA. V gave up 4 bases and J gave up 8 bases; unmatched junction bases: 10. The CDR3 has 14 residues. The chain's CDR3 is CSVGQRLATDEQFF. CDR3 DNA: TGCAGCGTTGGTCAAAGACTAGCGACCGATGAGCAGTTCTTC.

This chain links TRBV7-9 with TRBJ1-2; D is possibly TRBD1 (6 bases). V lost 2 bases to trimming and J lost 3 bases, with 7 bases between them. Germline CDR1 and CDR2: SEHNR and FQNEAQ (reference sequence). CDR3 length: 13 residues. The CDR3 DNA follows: TGTGCCAGCAGCTTAACAGGGTACTATGGCTACACCTTC. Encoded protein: CASSLTGYYGYTF. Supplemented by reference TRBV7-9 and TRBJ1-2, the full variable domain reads DTGVSQNPRHKITKRGQNVTFRCDPISEHNRLYWYRQTLGQGPEFLTYFQNEAQLEKSRLLSDRFSAERPKGSFSTLEIQRTEQGDSAMYLCASSLTGYYGYTFGSGTRLTVV.

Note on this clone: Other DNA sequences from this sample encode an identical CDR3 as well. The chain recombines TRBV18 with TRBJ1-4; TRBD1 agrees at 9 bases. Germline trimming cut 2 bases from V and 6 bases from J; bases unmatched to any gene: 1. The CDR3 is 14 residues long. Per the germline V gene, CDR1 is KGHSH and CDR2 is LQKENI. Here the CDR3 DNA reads TGTGCCAGCTCACCAAGACAGGGGGATGAAAAACTGTTTTTT. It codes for CASSPRQGDEKLFF.

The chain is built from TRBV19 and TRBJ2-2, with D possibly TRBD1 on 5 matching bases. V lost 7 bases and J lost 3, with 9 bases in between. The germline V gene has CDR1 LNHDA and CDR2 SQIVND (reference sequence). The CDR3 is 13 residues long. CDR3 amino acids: CASNGADTGELFF. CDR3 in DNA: TGTGCCAGTAATGGGGCGGACACCGGGGAGCTGTTTTTT. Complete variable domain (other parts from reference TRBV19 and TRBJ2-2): DGGITQSPKYLFRKEGQNVTLSCEQNLNHDAMYWYRQDPGQGLRLIYYSQIVNDFQKGDIAEGYSVSREKKESFPLTVTSAQKNPTAFYLCASNGADTGELFFGEGSRLTVL.